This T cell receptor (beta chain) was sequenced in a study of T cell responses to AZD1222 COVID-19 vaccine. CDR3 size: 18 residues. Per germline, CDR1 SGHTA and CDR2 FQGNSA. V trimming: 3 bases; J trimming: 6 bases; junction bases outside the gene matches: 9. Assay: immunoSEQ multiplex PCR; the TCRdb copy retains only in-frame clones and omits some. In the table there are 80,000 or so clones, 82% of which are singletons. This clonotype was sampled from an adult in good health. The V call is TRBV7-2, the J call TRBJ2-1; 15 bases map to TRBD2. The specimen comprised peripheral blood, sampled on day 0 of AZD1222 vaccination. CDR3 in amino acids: CASSLGPGLAGGLNEQFF. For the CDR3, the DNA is TGTGCCAGCAGCTTGGGACCAGGACTAGCGGGGGGGCTCAATGAGCAGTTCTTC.